Listed below are T cell receptor beta chains from one sample, sequenced in a study of blood T cell repertoires in COVID-19. The assay was immunoSEQ multiplex PCR, and TCRdb's table has in-frame clones only and misses some. The sample has 250,000 to 400,000 clones, roughly nine tenths seen once. Input material: PBMCs or T cells enriched from blood (not recorded which). These receptors were collected from a man between 60 and 75 years old who had recovered from COVID-19. CDR3s include the opening cysteine and the closing phenylalanine or tryptophan. A D gene is named only where the DNA matches it firmly. A clone size is listed for some rows: how often the clone was seen (once, few, many), or a class if it is expanded.

size	D	V	J	DNA	CDR3
NA	NA	TRBV4-3	TRBJ1-2	TGCGCCAGCAGCCAAGCACTACAGGGATTTCTTGGCTACACCTTC	CASSQALQGFLGYTF
NA	NA	TRBV11-2	TRBJ2-4	TGTGCCAGCAGCTTTGAAGCAGCCAAAAACATTCAGTACTTC	CASSFEAAKNIQYF
once	NA	TRBV5-3	TRBJ2-1	TGTGCCAGAAGCCCGCCCGCGGCGGTCTCCTACAATGAGCAGTTCTTC	CARSPPAAVSYNEQFF
NA	TRBD1	TRBV19	TRBJ1-1	TGTGCCAGTAGTATCGGGGGGACAGGGCGCGTTCGAGCTTTCTTT	CASSIGGTGRVRAFF
NA	NA	TRBV19	TRBJ2-7	TGTGCCAGTAGTATAACTGCAGGGTACGAGCAGTACTTC	CASSITAGYEQYF
NA	NA	TRBV27	TRBJ1-6	TGTGCCAGCAGTTTTGATCTGAGCTCCTATAATTCACCCCTCCACTTT	CASSFDLSSYNSPLHF
NA	TRBD1	TRBV4-3	TRBJ2-7	TGCGCCAGCAGCCAGGGACAGGGCCTGCGGGAGCAGTACTTC	CASSQGQGLREQYF
NA	NA	TRBV18	TRBJ2-7	TGTGCCAGCTCACCTCTACAGGGTTCCGAGCAGTACTTC	CASSPLQGSEQYF
once	TRBD1	TRBV10-3	TRBJ1-3	TGTGCCACCCAGGGGACAGCCCAAAGTTCTGGAAACACCATATATTTT	CATQGTAQSSGNTIYF
few	NA	TRBV30	TRBJ1-1	TGTGCCTGGAGTGGACAGCCGAACACTGAAGCTTTCTTT	CAWSGQPNTEAFF
NA	TRBD1	TRBV28	TRBJ1-5	TGTGCCAGCAGCTTGCCGGGACAGGGGTCTCGGCCCCAGCATTTT	CASSLPGQGSRPQHF
NA	NA	TRBV5-6	TRBJ2-1	TGTGCCAGCAGCTCAACAGGGCTAATCTACAATGAGCAGTTCTTC	CASSSTGLIYNEQFF
NA	NA	TRBV28	TRBJ2-1	TGTGCCAGCAGTTCTCACCAGGTCGGTGAGCAGTTCTTC	CASSSHQVGEQFF
NA	TRBD1	TRBV5-4	TRBJ2-5	TGTGCCAGCAGCATACAGGGGAGTAGGGAGACCCAGTACTTC	CASSIQGSRETQYF
NA	NA	TRBV3-1/TRBV3-2	TRBJ2-1	TGTGCCAGCAGCCAAGATGGAGGGCGGGAGCAGTTCTTC	CASSQDGGREQFF
NA	TRBD1	TRBV6-1	TRBJ1-4	TGTGCCAGCAGTGAAAGAGGGGGCGCCTCTAATGAAAAACTGTTTTTT	CASSERGGASNEKLFF
few	TRBD2	TRBV10-2	TRBJ2-7	TGCGCCAGCAGTGAGACACCGGGACTAGCTTACGAGCAGTACTTC	CASSETPGLAYEQYF
few	TRBD1	TRBV7-9	TRBJ2-7	TGTGCCAGCAGTGGGGGACAGACCTACGAGCAGTACTTC	CASSGGQTYEQYF
NA	NA	TRBV15	TRBJ2-7	TGTGCCACCAGCGGCCGGACAGGGACTAACGAGCAGTACTTC	CATSGRTGTNEQYF
NA	NA	TRBV5-6	TRBJ1-2	TGTGCCAGCAGCTTGGTGGCAGGCTATGGCTACACCTTC	CASSLVAGYGYTF
once	TRBD1	TRBV3-1/TRBV3-2	TRBJ1-5	TGTGCCAGCAGCCAAGGGGACAGGGTGCTCGGGCAGCCCCAGCATTTT	CASSQGDRVLGQPQHF
NA	TRBD1	TRBV15	TRBJ2-2	TGTGCCACCAGCCGAAGGGGACAGGGCCTCTCCCAAGCCACCGGGGAGCTGTTTTTT	CATSRRGQGLSQATGELFF
NA	NA	TRBV3-1/TRBV3-2	TRBJ2-7	TGTGCCAGCAGCCAAGTTAACGAGCAGTACTTC	CASSQVNEQYF
NA	TRBD2	TRBV5-6	TRBJ2-2	TGTGCCAGCAGCTTAGGACTAGCGGGGGCGAACACCGGGGAGCTGTTTTTT	CASSLGLAGANTGELFF
NA	TRBD1	TRBV19	TRBJ1-2	TGTGCCAGTACCCGACAGGGTGGGTTGGGCTACACCTTC	CASTRQGGLGYTF
NA	TRBD2	TRBV2	TRBJ2-3	TGTGCCAGCAGTGAAGAGGTAGCGGGTTGGGGGACAGATACGCAGTATTTT	CASSEEVAGWGTDTQYF
NA	NA	TRBV3-1/TRBV3-2	TRBJ1-5	TGTGCCAGCAGCCAAAGGAGCGGGTATAGCAATCAGCCCCAGCATTTT	CASSQRSGYSNQPQHF
NA	TRBD1	TRBV3-1/TRBV3-2	TRBJ2-1	TGTGCCAGCAGCCATTTGACAGGGGGGCACAATGAGCAGTTCTTC	CASSHLTGGHNEQFF
NA	TRBD2	TRBV27	TRBJ2-7	TGTGCCAGCAGTTTAAGGTGGCCTAGCGGGAGCTACGAGCAGTACTTC	CASSLRWPSGSYEQYF
NA	TRBD2	TRBV2	TRBJ2-1	TGTGCCAGCAGTGAACTTGGGGTAGCGGGAGTGGATTCAAATGAGCAGTTCTTC	CASSELGVAGVDSNEQFF
few	NA	TRBV5-5	TRBJ1-2	TGTGCCAGCAGCCGCGCCTCCGGTGTTTATGGCTACACCTTC	CASSRASGVYGYTF
NA	TRBD2	TRBV27	TRBJ2-1	TGTGCCAGCGCCTTGATGAGACTAGCTTTTAATGAGCAGTTCTTC	CASALMRLAFNEQFF
NA	NA	TRBV18	TRBJ1-5	TGTGCCAGCTCACCCGCATACACTACCAATCAGCCCCAGCATTTT	CASSPAYTTNQPQHF
NA	NA	TRBV7-8	TRBJ1-6	TGTGCCAGCAGCCCGCGGACACCCTATAACCTCCACTTT	CASSPRTPYNLHF
NA	NA	TRBV11-3	TRBJ2-1	TGTGCCAGCAGCTCTAGATCGGGGATTCGCTCCTACAATGAGCAGTTCTTC	CASSSRSGIRSYNEQFF
NA	NA	TRBV3-1/TRBV3-2	TRBJ1-1	TGTGCCAGCAGCCAGGCACGGGGAACTGAAGCTTTCTTT	CASSQARGTEAFF
once	TRBD2	TRBV7-6	TRBJ2-1	TGTGCCAGCAGCTTCACCCCACCGGGACTAGCGGGAGGTGGCGAGCAGTTCTTC	CASSFTPPGLAGGGEQFF
NA	NA	TRBV5-6	TRBJ1-1	TGTGCCAGCAGCTTGCCCGCGACAGGCCTAACAGTTGAAGCTTTCTTT	CASSLPATGLTVEAFF
once	NA	TRBV19	TRBJ1-2	TGTGCCAGTAGGATTATGGGCCAAGGATATGGCTACACCTTC	CASRIMGQGYGYTF
NA	TRBD2	TRBV4-2	TRBJ2-1	TGTGCCAGCAGCCTCCGGACTAGCGGGGTCTACAATGAGCAGTTCTTC	CASSLRTSGVYNEQFF
NA	TRBD2	TRBV5-6	TRBJ2-6	TGTGCCAGCAGCGTAGCGGGGGGGCGAGGGGCCAACGTCCTGACTTTC	CASSVAGGRGANVLTF
NA	TRBD1	TRBV4-1	TRBJ1-6	TGCGCCAGCAGCCAAGAGGGAACCGGGACAGTCGGATCACCCCTCCACTTT	CASSQEGTGTVGSPLHF
NA	NA	TRBV5-6	TRBJ2-5	TGTGCCAGCGGCGGCGGACTACTTCAAGAGACCCAGTACTTC	CASGGGLLQETQYF
once	TRBD1	TRBV7-8	TRBJ1-1	TGTGCCAGCAGCCGGACAGGGGCAAACACTGAAGCTTTCTTT	CASSRTGANTEAFF
NA	TRBD2	TRBV10-2	TRBJ2-1	TGCGCCAGCCTCGAAGCGGGGAGACTAAACTACAATGAGCAGTTCTTC	CASLEAGRLNYNEQFF